The T cell receptor beta chain described here comes from a study of blood T cell repertoires in COVID-19. About the research overall: Acute and convalescent COVID-19 specimens originated in the United States, Italy and Spain. Sources were T cells, B-cell-depleted T cells, or PBMCs; the material itself was cDNA or gDNA.

Study processing details: Scientists estimated how many nucleated cells there were by amplifying reference gene primers. TCRdb's copy holds only in-frame clones and misses some; the assay was immunoSEQ multiplex PCR. D and trimming were read from the DNA, whereas the V and J calls and clone size are those reported in that table. The table shows about 190,000 clones, with approximately 84% occurring only once. The TCR comes from a woman in her 70s with active or convalescent COVID-19. The sequencing sample was made of peripheral blood.

CDR3 sequence reads: CASSVTGLRDGGTQYF. CDR3 in DNA: TGTGCCAGCAGTGTGACGGGACTCAGGGATGGGGGTACGCAGTATTTT. This chain links TRBV6-1 with TRBJ2-3, with D possibly matching TRBD2 (6 bases). This CDR3 is 16 amino acids long. Germline V gene lookup returns CDR1 MNHNS and CDR2 SASEGT. V was clipped by 4 bases and J by 8 bases, with 22 bases between them.